The 32 T cell receptor beta chains listed next were all sequenced from one sample in a study of shared clonotypes between healthy human individuals. Naive CD8 cells, CD45RO-negative and positively selected for CCR7, excluded terminally differentiated effector memory CD45RA+ cells. Assay: immunoSEQ multiplex PCR; the TCRdb copy retains only in-frame clones and omits some. The sample records about 2.1 million clones, about 93% being singletons. The material sequenced was naive CD8+ T cells from PBMCs. The source is a man younger than 35 in good health. Some clones in this sample may be carry-over from other donors' samples.

Comment on this clone: Other DNA sequences of this sample code for an identical CDR3. V is TRBV27 and J is TRBJ1-2, with D perhaps TRBD1 (6 bases). Germline V gene lookup returns CDR1 MNHEY and CDR2 SMNVEV (reference sequence). CDR3 size: 15 residues. Trimming shortened V by 0 bases and J by 0 bases, and 8 bases separated the two germline ends. The DNA of the CDR3 is TGTGCCAGCAGTTTATCGGCAGGGGCTAACTATGGCTACACCTTC. As protein: CASSLSAGANYGYTF.

The chain combines TRBV10-3 with TRBJ1-3; 10 bases map to TRBD1. Germline CDR1 and CDR2: ENHRY and SYGVKD. The CDR3 runs to 16 residues. Trimming cost V 0 bases and J 3 bases; bases outside gene matches: 2. This CDR3 is CAISESTGGIGNTIYF. CDR3 coding DNA: TGTGCCATCAGTGAGTCGACAGGGGGCATTGGAAACACCATATATTTT.

The chain links TRBV15 to TRBJ1-4; 10 bases fit TRBD1. Trimming removed 2 bases from V and 7 bases from J; junction bases left unmatched: 4. The CDR3 is made up of 15 amino acids. Germline CDR1 is LNHNV and CDR2 is YYDKDF (reference sequence). The CDR3 loop reads CATSRMDRGGEKLFF. The CDR3 coding sequence is TGTGCCACCAGCAGAATGGACAGGGGGGGTGAAAAACTGTTTTTT.

This chain links TRBV5-6 with TRBJ2-1; D is possibly TRBD2 (6 bases). CDR1 is SGHDT, CDR2 YYEEEE, per germline. This CDR3 comprises 16 residues. V was pared by 1 base and J by 0 bases, with 11 bases between. This chain's CDR3 is CASSLLPAGSYNEQFF. The CDR3 nucleotides read TGTGCCAGCAGCTTGTTACCAGCGGGCTCCTACAATGAGCAGTTCTTC.

This chain links TRBV18 with TRBJ2-7; 8 bases map to TRBD2. J was trimmed by 2 bases and V by 4 bases; bases with no gene match: 16. CDR3 size: 18 residues. Germline-derived CDR1 and CDR2 are KGHSH and LQKENI. DNA for the CDR3: TGTGCCAGCTCACGAGGCCCCCAGGTTAGCGGGAAACCCTACGAGCAGTACTTC. Amino acid sequence: CASSRGPQVSGKPYEQYF.

This rearrangement joins TRBV27 to TRBJ1-2; no definite D call. Germline lookup yields CDR1 MNHEY and CDR2 SMNVEV (reference sequence). The CDR3 is 13 amino acids. The V end was cut by 4 bases, the J end by 5 bases, with 11 bases between. CDR3 nucleotide sequence: TGTGCCAGCAGTTCCAGTAACCTTTATGGCTACACCTTC. Its translation is CASSSSNLYGYTF.

This chain uses TRBV7-8 with TRBJ1-5; 7 nucleotides match TRBD1. The CDR3 has 15 residues. V lost 4 bases and J lost 2; bases outside the gene matches: 5. The germline CDR1 and CDR2 sequences are SGHVS and FQNEAQ. In nucleotides, the CDR3 is TGTGCCAGCAGCTCTGACAGGGAAGGCAATCAGCCCCAGCATTTT. Its protein product is CASSSDREGNQPQHF.

The J gene is TRBJ2-1, the V gene TRBV19; 9 nucleotides agree with TRBD2. Looked up from germline, CDR1 is LNHDA and CDR2 is SQIVND (reference sequence). The CDR3 extends over 18 amino acids. V was pared by 3 bases and J by 7 bases, with 16 bases of the junction left unmatched. CDR3 sequence (DNA): TGTGCCAGTAGTATCGGATACTTGCGCGGGAGGGGGTGGAATGAGCAGTTCTTC. It translates to CASSIGYLRGRGWNEQFF.

V usage is TRBV11-2 and J usage is TRBJ2-2; D is unclear. From germline, CDR1 is SGHAT and CDR2 FQNNGV. The CDR3 has 13 amino acids. The ends were cut back, 6 bases at V and 0 bases at J, with 5 bases in the middle. The DNA of the CDR3 is TGTGCCAGCAGTTACACGAACACCGGGGAGCTGTTTTTT. Translation gives CASSYTNTGELFF.

This clone was seen just once. The chain couples TRBV7-8 to TRBJ1-2; D possibly corresponds to TRBD1 (5 bases). The ends were cut back, 7 bases at V and 9 bases at J, with 18 bases in the middle. The CDR3 has 13 amino acids. Looked up from germline, CDR1 is SGHVS and CDR2 is FQNEAQ. CDR3 in amino acids: CASTPLGGSSYTF. The CDR3 DNA reads as TGTGCCAGCACCCCTTTGGGGGGGAGTAGCTACACCTTC.

The chain couples TRBV5-8 to TRBJ1-4; 8 positions match TRBD1. The CDR3 is 15 residues long. Germline CDR1 reads SGHTS; CDR2 reads YDEGEE. Unmatched junction bases numbered 7, after V lost 5 bases and J lost 4 bases. CDR3 loop: CASSPRTGSNEKLFF. DNA of the CDR3: TGTGCCAGCAGTCCTAGGACAGGGAGTAATGAAAAACTGTTTTTT.

Worth noting for this clone: One junction end does not reproduce the germline sequence, and a read error may be involved. The genes are TRBV7-8 and TRBJ2-1; TRBD2 aligns across 13 bases. The CDR3 has 18 amino acids. CDR1 is SGHVS and CDR2 is FQNEAQ in the germline V gene. This CDR3 reads CASSSFGGTSGEYNEQFF. CDR3 coding DNA: TGTGCCAGCAGCTCCTTCGGAGGGACTAGCGGGGAGTACAATGAACAGTTCTTC.

The chain recombines TRBV5-4 with TRBJ2-7; no definite D call. Germline CDR1 SGHNT, CDR2 YYREEE (reference sequence). CDR3 length: 13 amino acids. Trimming shortened V by 5 bases and J by 1 base, and 10 bases separated the two germline ends. The CDR3 coding sequence is TGTGCCAGCAGTATTACAGAGTCCTACGAGCAGTACTTC. This gives the protein CASSITESYEQYF. The variable domain in full, completed from reference TRBV5-4 and TRBJ2-7, reads ETGVTQSPTHLIKTRGQQVTLRCSSQSGHNTVSWYQQALGQGPQFIFQYYREEENGRGNFPPRFSGLQFPNYSSELNVNALELDDSALYLCASSITESYEQYFGPGTRLTVT.

The chain employs TRBV4-2 and TRBJ1-2; a weak D match, TRBD1 (6 bases). Trimming stripped 1 base from V and 6 bases from J, with 12 bases between. CDR1 and CDR2 (germline): LGHNA, YNFKEQ. CDR3 size: 14 residues. The CDR3 loop reads CASSQATGRDGYTF. CDR3 DNA sequence: TGTGCCAGCAGCCAAGCTACAGGGAGGGATGGCTACACCTTC.

This sequence joins TRBV5-8 and TRBJ1-5, with 9 bases aligning to TRBD1. This CDR3 is built from 18 residues. CDR1 and CDR2 from the germline V gene are SGHTS and YDEGEE. Losses at the gene ends were 3 bases for V and 5 bases for J; bases not matched to a gene: 15. The CDR3 DNA sequence: TGTGCCAGCAGCTCGGGAAGGTTATACAGGGGGCTATATCAGCCCCAGCATTTT. Translation: CASSSGRLYRGLYQPQHF.

This clone was seen just once. The chain combines TRBV2 with TRBJ1-5; no clear D gene. V was shortened by 3 bases and J by 4 bases, with 10 bases between the two germline ends. Germline CDR1 and CDR2: SNHLY and FYNNEI. This CDR3 comprises 14 residues. The CDR3 region is CASSDRPTNQPQHF. DNA of the CDR3: TGTGCCAGCAGTGATAGGCCGACTAATCAGCCCCAGCATTTT.

The CDR3 region has the DNA TGCAGCGTTGAACCCGGGAGTGGAATTTACAATGAGCAGTTCTTC. Encoded protein: CSVEPGSGIYNEQFF. The chain couples TRBV29-1 to TRBJ2-1; D might be TRBD2 (6 bases). V lost 2 bases and J lost 4, with 15 bases in between. Germline-derived CDR1 and CDR2 are SQVTM and ANQGSEA. The CDR3 consists of 15 residues.

V is TRBV27 and J is TRBJ1-2; D gene ambiguous. Germline CDR1 MNHEY, CDR2 SMNVEV (reference sequence). With 3 bases removed from V and 3 bases from J, the gap between germline ends came to 11 bases. CDR3 length equals 14 residues. CDR3 residues: CASSLGSQDYGYTF. The CDR3 bases are TGTGCCAGCAGTTTGGGGTCCCAGGACTATGGCTACACCTTC.

The chain joins TRBV27 to TRBJ1-2, with D hard to call. CDR1 and CDR2 (germline): MNHEY, SMNVEV (reference sequence). The germline V and J ends were trimmed by 5 bases and 4 bases, with 17 bases remaining between them. This CDR3 spans 15 amino acids. In DNA, the CDR3 is TGTGCCAGCAGTCCGGCCCCCTTTACCCCCTATGGCTACACCTTC. Its protein product is CASSPAPFTPYGYTF.

Concerning this clone: The same CDR3 arises from other DNA sequences in this sample as well. The chain couples TRBV9 to TRBJ1-2, with unresolved D. The CDR3 extends over 13 amino acids. CDR1 SGDLS and CDR2 YYNGEE come from the germline V gene. Trimming removed 0 bases at V and 4 bases at J, with 7 bases between. CDR3 loop: CASSVEGAYGYTF. Written as DNA, the CDR3 is TGTGCCAGCAGCGTAGAGGGTGCCTATGGCTACACCTTC.

CDR3 coding DNA: TGTGCCATCAAAGCGGGAGTTCGTGATGAGCAGTTCTTC. Protein: CAIKAGVRDEQFF. This chain joins TRBV10-3 and TRBJ2-1; 8 bases match TRBD2. V shed 7 bases, J shed 8 bases, and the junction held 7 bases outside the gene matches. This CDR3 has 13 amino acids. Germline loops: CDR1 ENHRY, CDR2 SYGVKD.

The chain links TRBV29-1 to TRBJ1-2; 7 bases match TRBD1. Germline V gives CDR1 SQVTM, CDR2 ANQGSEA. J gave up 4 bases and V 7 bases, and 12 bases lay outside the gene matches. The CDR3 contains 14 residues. This CDR3 reads CSAGTASNIYGYTF. The CDR3 region has the DNA TGCAGCGCCGGGACAGCGAGTAACATCTATGGCTACACCTTC.

As regards this clone: Additional DNA sequences in this sample encode the identical CDR3. The chain carries TRBV28 and TRBJ1-5, with unresolved D. V lost 3 bases and J lost 2, with 5 bases in between. Germline-derived CDR1 and CDR2 are MDHEN and SYDVKM. This CDR3 contains 13 residues. As DNA, the CDR3 is TGTGCCAGCAGTTTTTCCGGCAATCAGCCCCAGCATTTT. This sequence encodes CASSFSGNQPQHF.

The chain joins TRBV30 to TRBJ2-7, with a weak D call TRBD1 (6 bases). V lost 0 bases to trimming and J lost 2 bases, with 11 bases between them. The CDR3 extends over 14 amino acids. CDR1 is GTSNPN, CDR2 SVGIG, per germline (reference sequence). DNA of the CDR3: TGTGCCTGGAGTGTCGTCAGGGGCCCCTACGAGCAGTACTTC. This translates into CAWSVVRGPYEQYF.

This chain links TRBV5-4 with TRBJ2-7; 10 positions agree with TRBD2. The CDR3 has 16 amino acids. The germline gives CDR1 SGHNT, CDR2 YYREEE (reference sequence). J lost 3 bases, V lost 1 base, and 7 bases had no gene match. The CDR3 DNA sequence: TGTGCCAGCAGCTTGCTTCCTAGCGGGAGTAACTACGAGCAGTACTTC. This translates into CASSLLPSGSNYEQYF.

This clone was recorded a few times. At the DNA level, this CDR3 is encoded by other sequences in the same sample as well. This chain connects TRBV28 to TRBJ2-1, with 9 bases identical to TRBD2. V lost 5 bases and J lost 4; bases outside the gene matches: 0. This CDR3 has 13 amino acids. Germline V gene data show CDR1 as MDHEN and CDR2 as SYDVKM. The CDR3 DNA reads TGTGCCAGCAGTCTAGCGGGGTACAATGAGCAGTTCTTC. Translating it yields CASSLAGYNEQFF.

V usage is TRBV6-5 and J usage is TRBJ2-1; maybe TRBD2 (5 bases). The V end was cut by 7 bases, the J end by 2 bases, with 12 bases between. The CDR3 extends over 14 amino acids. The germline gives CDR1 MNHEY, CDR2 SVGAGI. This chain's CDR3 is CASIKDSTYNEQFF. The CDR3, as DNA: TGTGCCAGCATCAAGGACTCAACCTACAATGAGCAGTTCTTC.

For this clone: The same CDR3 also results from other DNA sequences found in this sample. The chain's CDR3 is CASSYSAGYEQYF. CDR3 bases: TGTGCCAGCAGTTACTCGGCGGGCTACGAGCAGTACTTC. V and J are TRBV6-5 and TRBJ2-7, with D possibly matching TRBD2 (5 bases). The CDR3 length is 13 residues. Germline CDR1 is MNHEY and CDR2 is SVGAGI. Trimming cost V 0 bases and J 3 bases, with 6 bases left between them.

For this clone: The junction differs from germline at one of its ends, possibly a read error. The V and J genes are TRBV7-9 and TRBJ1-1, with no clear D. This CDR3 is built from 9 residues. Germline CDR1 SEHNR, CDR2 FQNEAQ (reference sequence). The chain's CDR3 is CASSFPISF. The DNA of the CDR3 is TGTGCCAGCAGCTTTCCTATATCATTT. Together with reference TRBV7-9 and TRBJ1-1, the CDR3 gives the full variable domain: DTGVSQNPRHKITKRGQNVTFRCDPISEHNRLYWYRQTLGQGPEFLTYFQNEAQLEKSRLLSDRFSAERPKGSFSTLEIQRTEQGDSAMYLCASSFPISFGQGTRLTVV.

The chain has TRBV7-9 and TRBJ2-1; tentatively, D is TRBD1 or TRBD2 (5 bases each). V lost 7 bases, J lost 5 bases, and 18 bases lay in between. Germline values: CDR1 SEHNR, CDR2 FQNEAQ (reference sequence). The CDR3 has 15 amino acids. CDR3 bases: TGTGCCAGCACCATCTCCGGGACCCGCGACAATGAGCAGTTCTTC. Amino acids: CASTISGTRDNEQFF.

The chain has TRBV4-1 and TRBJ2-1; D gene uncertain. The CDR3 consists of 14 residues. Trimming removed 5 bases from V and 10 bases from J, with 18 bases in between. Germline-derived CDR1 and CDR2 are MGHRA and YSYEKL. CDR3 sequence: CASSTGYTIPEQFF. CDR3 DNA: TGCGCCAGCAGCACTGGGTATACAATCCCCGAGCAGTTCTTC.

V and J are TRBV19 and TRBJ2-7; TRBD2 is a possible D gene (8 bases). Germline V gene sequence: CDR1 LNHDA, CDR2 SQIVND (reference sequence). V lost 10 bases and J lost 0, with 16 bases in between. The CDR3 totals 14 residues. CDR3 sequence reads: CATGGGQSSYEQYF. For the CDR3, the DNA is TGTGCCACCGGGGGGGGACAGAGCTCCTACGAGCAGTACTTC.